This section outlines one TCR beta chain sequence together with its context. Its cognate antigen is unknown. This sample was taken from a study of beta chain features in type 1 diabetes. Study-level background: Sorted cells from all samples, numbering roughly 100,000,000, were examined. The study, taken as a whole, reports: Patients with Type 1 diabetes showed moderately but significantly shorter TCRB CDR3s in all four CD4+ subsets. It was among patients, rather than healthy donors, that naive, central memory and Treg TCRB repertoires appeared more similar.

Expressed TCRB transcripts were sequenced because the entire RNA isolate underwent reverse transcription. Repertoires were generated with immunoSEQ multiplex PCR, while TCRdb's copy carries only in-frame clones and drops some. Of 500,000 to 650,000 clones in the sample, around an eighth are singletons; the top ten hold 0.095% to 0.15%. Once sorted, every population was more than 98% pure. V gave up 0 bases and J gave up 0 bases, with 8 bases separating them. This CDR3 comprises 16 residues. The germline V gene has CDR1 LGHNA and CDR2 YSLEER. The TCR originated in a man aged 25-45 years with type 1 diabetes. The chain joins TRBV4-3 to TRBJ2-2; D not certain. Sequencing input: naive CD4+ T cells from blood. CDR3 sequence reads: CASSQDWRANTGELFF. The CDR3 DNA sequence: TGCGCCAGCAGCCAAGATTGGAGAGCGAACACCGGGGAGCTGTTTTTT.